A few counts support the clone carrying this T cell receptor (beta chain). This specimen comes from a study of blood T cells in healthy people across ages. The authors ran a second PCR of about 6 to 11 cycles using a sample-barcoded 5' primer and a J-beta primer mix. TCRdb fed the 5' RACE reads into MiXCR, producing one record per CDR3 protein. This repertoire shows 700,000 to 900,000 distinct CDR3 sequences, roughly 50% found once; its top ten account for about 38%. Trimming cost V 6 bases and J 0 bases, with 9 bases left between them. CDR1 SGHNT and CDR2 YENEEA come from the germline V gene. This CDR3 is built from 14 residues.

V gene TRBV11-3 combines with J gene TRBJ2-1; D is unclear. The sequence came from a man at least 80 years old in good health. The material sequenced was blood. DNA of the CDR3: TGTGCCAGCAGTCGGGCTGGCTCCTACAATGAGCAGTTCTTC. This sequence encodes CASSRAGSYNEQFF.